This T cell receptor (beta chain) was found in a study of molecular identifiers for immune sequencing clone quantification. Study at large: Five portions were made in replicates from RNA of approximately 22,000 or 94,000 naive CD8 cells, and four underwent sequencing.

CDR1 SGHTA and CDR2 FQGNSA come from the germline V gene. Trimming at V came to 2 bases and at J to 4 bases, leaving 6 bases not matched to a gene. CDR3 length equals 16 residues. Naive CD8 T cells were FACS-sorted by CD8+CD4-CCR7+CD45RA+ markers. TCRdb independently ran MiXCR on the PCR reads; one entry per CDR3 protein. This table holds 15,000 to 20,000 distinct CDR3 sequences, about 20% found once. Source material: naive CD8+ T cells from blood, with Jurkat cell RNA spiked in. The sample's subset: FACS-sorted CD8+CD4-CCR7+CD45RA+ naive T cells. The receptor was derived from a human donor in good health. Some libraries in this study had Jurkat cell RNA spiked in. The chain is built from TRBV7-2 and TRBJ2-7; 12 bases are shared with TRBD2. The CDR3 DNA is TGTGCCAGCAGCTTAAGTTGGACTAGCGGGATGTACGAGCAGTACTTC. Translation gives CASSLSWTSGMYEQYF.